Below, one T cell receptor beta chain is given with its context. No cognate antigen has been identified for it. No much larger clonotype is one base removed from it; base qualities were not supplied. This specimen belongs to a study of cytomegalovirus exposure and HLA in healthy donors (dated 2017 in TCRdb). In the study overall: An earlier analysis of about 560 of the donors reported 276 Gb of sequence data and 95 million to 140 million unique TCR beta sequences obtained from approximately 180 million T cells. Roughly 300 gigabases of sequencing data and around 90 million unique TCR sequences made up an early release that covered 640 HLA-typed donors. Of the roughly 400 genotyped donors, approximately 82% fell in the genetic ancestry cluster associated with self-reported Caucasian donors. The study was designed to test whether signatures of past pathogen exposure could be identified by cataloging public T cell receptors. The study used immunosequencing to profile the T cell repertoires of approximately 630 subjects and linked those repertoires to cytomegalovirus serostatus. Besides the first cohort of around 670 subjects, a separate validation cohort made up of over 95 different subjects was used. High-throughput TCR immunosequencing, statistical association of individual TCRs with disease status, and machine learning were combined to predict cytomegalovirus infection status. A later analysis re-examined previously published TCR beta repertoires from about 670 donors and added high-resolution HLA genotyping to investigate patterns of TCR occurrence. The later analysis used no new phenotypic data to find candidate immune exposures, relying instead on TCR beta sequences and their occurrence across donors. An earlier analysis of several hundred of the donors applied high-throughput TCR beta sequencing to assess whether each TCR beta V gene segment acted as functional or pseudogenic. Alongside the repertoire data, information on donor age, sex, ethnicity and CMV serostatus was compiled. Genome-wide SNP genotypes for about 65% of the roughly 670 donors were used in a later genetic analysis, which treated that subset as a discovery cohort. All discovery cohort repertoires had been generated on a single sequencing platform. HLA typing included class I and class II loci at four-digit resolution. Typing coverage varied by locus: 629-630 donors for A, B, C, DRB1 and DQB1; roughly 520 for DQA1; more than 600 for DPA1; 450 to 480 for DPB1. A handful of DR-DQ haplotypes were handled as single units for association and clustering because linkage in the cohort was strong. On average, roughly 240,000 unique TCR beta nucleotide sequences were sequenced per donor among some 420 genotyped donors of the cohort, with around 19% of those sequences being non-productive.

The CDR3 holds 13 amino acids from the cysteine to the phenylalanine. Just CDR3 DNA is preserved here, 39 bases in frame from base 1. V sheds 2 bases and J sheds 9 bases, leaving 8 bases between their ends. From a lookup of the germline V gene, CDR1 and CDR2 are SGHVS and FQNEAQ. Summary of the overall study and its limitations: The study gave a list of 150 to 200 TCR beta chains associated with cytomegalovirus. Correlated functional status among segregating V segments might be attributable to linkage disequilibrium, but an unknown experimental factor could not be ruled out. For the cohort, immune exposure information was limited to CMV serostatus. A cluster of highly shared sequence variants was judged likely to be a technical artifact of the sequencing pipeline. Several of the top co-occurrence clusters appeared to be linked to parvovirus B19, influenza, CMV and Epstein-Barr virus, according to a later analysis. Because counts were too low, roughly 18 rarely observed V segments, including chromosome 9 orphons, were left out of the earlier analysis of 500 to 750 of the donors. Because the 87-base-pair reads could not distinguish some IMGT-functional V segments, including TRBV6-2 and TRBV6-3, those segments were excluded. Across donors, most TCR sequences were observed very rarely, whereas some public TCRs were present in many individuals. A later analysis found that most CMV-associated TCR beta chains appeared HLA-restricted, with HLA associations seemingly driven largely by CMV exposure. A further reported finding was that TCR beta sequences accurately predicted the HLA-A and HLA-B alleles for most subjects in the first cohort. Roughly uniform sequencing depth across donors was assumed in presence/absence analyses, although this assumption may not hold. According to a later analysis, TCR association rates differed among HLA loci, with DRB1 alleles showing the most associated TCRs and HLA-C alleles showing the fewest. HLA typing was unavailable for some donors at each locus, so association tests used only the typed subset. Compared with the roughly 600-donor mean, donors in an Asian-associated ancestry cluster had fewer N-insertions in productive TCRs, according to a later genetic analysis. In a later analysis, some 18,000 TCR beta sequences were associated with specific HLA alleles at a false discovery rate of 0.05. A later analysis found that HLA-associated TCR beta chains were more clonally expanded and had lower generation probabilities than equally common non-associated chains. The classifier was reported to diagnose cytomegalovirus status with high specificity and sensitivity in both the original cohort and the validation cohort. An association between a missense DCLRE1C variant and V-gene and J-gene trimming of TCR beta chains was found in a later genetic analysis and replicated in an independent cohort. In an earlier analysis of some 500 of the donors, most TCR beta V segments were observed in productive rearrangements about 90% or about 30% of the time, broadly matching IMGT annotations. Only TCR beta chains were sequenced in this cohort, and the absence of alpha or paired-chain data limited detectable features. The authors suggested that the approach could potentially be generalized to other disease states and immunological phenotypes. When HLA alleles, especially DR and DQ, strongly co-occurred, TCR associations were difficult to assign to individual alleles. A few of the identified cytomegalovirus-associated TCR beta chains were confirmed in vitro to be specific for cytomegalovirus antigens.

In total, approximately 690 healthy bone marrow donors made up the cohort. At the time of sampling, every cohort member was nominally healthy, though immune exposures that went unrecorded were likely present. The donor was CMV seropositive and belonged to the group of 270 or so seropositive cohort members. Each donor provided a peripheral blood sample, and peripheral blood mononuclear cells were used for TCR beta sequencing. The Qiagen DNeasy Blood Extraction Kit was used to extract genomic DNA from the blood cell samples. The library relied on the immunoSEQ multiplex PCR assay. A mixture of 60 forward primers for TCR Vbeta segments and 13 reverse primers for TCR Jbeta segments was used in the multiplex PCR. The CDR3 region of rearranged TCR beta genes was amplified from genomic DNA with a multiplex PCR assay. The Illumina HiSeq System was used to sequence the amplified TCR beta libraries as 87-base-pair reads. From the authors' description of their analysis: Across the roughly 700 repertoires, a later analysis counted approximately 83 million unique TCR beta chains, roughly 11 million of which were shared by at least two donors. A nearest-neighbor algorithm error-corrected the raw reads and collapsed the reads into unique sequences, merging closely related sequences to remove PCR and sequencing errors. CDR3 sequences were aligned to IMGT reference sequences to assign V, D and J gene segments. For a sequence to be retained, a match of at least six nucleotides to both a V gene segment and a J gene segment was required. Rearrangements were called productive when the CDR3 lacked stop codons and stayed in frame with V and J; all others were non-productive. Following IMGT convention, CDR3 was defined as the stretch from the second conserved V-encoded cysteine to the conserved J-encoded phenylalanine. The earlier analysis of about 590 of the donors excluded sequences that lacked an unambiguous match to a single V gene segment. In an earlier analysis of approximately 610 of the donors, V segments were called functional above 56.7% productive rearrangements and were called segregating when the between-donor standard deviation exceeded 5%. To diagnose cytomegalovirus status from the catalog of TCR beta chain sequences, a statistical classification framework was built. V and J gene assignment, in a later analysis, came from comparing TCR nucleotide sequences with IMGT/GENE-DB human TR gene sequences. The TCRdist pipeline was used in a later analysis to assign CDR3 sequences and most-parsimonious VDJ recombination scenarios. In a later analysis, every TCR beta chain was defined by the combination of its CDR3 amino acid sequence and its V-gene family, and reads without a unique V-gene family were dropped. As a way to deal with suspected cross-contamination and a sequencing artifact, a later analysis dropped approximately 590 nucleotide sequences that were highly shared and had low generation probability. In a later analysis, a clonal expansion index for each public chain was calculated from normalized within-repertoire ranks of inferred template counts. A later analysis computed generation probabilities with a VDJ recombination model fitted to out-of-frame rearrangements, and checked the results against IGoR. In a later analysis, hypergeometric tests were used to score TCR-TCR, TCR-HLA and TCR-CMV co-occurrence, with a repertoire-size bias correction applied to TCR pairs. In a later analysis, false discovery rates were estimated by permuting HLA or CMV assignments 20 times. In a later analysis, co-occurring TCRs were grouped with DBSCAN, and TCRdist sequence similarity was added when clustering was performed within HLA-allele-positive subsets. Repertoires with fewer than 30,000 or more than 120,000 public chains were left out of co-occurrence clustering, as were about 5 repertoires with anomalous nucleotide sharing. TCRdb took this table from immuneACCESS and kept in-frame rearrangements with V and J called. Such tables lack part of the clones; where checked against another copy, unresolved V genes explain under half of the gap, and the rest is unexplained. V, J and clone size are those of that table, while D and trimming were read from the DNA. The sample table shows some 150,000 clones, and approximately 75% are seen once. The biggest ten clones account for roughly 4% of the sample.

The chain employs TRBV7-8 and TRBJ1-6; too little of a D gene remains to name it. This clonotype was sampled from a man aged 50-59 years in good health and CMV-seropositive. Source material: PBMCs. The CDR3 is CASSLTTGSPLHF. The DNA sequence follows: TGTGCCAGCAGCTTAACTACCGGTTCACCCCTCCACTTT. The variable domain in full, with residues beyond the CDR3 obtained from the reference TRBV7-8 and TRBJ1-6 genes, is GAGVSQSPRYKVAKRGQDVALRCDPISGHVSLFWYQQALGQGPEFLTYFQNEAQLDKSGLPSDRFFAERPEGSVSTLKIQRTQQEDSAVYLCASSLTTGSPLHFGNGTRLTVT.